These T cell receptor beta chains were read from a single sample in a study of T cells after yellow fever vaccination. TCRdb redid the calling of the 5' RACE reads with MiXCR, one entry per CDR3 protein. The sample holds 300,000 to 350,000 distinct CDR3 sequences, about 4% seen once. The material was PBMCs, obtained 5 days after the yellow fever booster vaccination. These receptors all stem from a man aged 18 to 29 who received the YFV17D yellow fever vaccine. Each CDR3 is given with its conserved first and last residue.

J | V | CDR3
TRBJ2-3 | TRBV20-1 | CSASWMGLASRVPSTDTQYF
TRBJ2-7 | TRBV10-2 | CASTDSYEQYF
TRBJ1-5 | TRBV20-1 | CSAGRQINQPQHF
TRBJ2-1 | TRBV12-3/TRBV12-4 | CASRLTGEQFF
TRBJ2-7 | TRBV9 | CASSVSTRVDEQYF
TRBJ2-1 | TRBV5-1 | CASSPLGNNEQFF
TRBJ1-1 | TRBV24-1 | CATSDYQGAPAFF
TRBJ2-5 | TRBV20-1 | CSARDPWAQETQYF
TRBJ2-3 | TRBV19 | CASGQRTSTDTQYF
TRBJ2-7 | TRBV18 | CASSRFRDGSSYEQYF
TRBJ2-2 | TRBV4-1 | CASSRGQTTGELFF
TRBJ2-1 | TRBV12-3/TRBV12-4 | CASTLLGAGGQFF
TRBJ2-1 | TRBV6-5 | CASRRGGEQFF
TRBJ1-4 | TRBV28 | CASSLSVLEKLFF
TRBJ1-1 | TRBV7-2 | CASSLDRGGTEAFF
TRBJ2-5 | TRBV5-4 | CASSLGYGGTQYF
TRBJ2-3 | TRBV5-6 | CASSLVVSTDTQYF
TRBJ1-1 | TRBV5-1 | CASSLDRGQGTEAFF
TRBJ1-1 | TRBV28 | CASRGPVNTEAFF
TRBJ2-3 | TRBV6-2/TRBV6-3 | CASMYRTGTGGTDTQYF
TRBJ1-1 | TRBV6-6 | CASSWTANTEAFF
TRBJ1-5 | TRBV28 | CASSLGANSNQPQHF
TRBJ2-2 | TRBV29-1 | CSVEDTGELFF
TRBJ2-5 | TRBV7-9 | CASTHAEGKETQYF
TRBJ2-5 | TRBV6-5 | CASRTSGGNQETQYF
TRBJ1-5 | TRBV20-1 | CSAAGLVTGGVNQPQHF
TRBJ2-7 | TRBV18 | CASSRSRTEDYEQYF
TRBJ2-6 | TRBV6-5 | CASTAMATGANVLTF
TRBJ1-5 | TRBV4-3 | CASSQAPGLGQPQHF
TRBJ2-2 | TRBV10-3 | CAINRQGVTGELFF
TRBJ1-1 | TRBV9 | CASSPRGKTEAFF
TRBJ1-2 | TRBV20-1 | CSAEGQTYGYTF
TRBJ2-7 | TRBV9 | CASSVGDRIDEQYF
TRBJ1-2 | TRBV2 | CASSDPSGRDYGYTF
TRBJ2-7 | TRBV5-4 | CASSSKTSSYEQYF
TRBJ1-1 | TRBV5-1 | CASSFRGMNTEAFF
TRBJ1-6 | TRBV5-1 | CASREDTGTAGSPLHF
TRBJ2-3 | TRBV7-2 | CASRPYTDTQYF
TRBJ1-4 | TRBV18 | CASTTAPNEKLFF